The rows below give T cell receptor beta chains drawn from one sample of a study of blood T cell repertoires in COVID-19. Profiling relied on immunoSEQ multiplex PCR, and the TCRdb table lists in-frame clones only, not all of them. The table lists approximately 120,000 clones, over 75% of them singletons. The sample taken for sequencing was peripheral blood. These TCRs come from a woman aged 45-59 years with acute or convalescent COVID-19. Both conserved end residues are part of each CDR3. A D gene is named only where the DNA matches it firmly. Size tells how often a clone was seen (once, few, many) or the class of an expanded clone, and some rows leave it out.

abundance: few; j_gene: TRBJ2-2; v_gene: TRBV6-5; d_gene: TRBD1; CDR3nt: TGTGCCAGCAGTAGACAGGGGGCGGGCGGGGAGCTGTTTTTT; CDR3aa: CASSRQGAGGELFF
abundance: NA; j_gene: TRBJ2-7; v_gene: TRBV6-5; d_gene: NA; CDR3nt: TGTGCCAGCAGTTACGTGTGGGACACCGAGCAGTACTTC; CDR3aa: CASSYVWDTEQYF
abundance: NA; j_gene: TRBJ2-5; v_gene: TRBV24-1; d_gene: NA; CDR3nt: TGTGCCACCAGTGACCTAAGGGGGGGGATAGAGACCCAGTACTTC; CDR3aa: CATSDLRGGIETQYF
abundance: NA; j_gene: TRBJ1-5; v_gene: TRBV20-1; d_gene: NA; CDR3nt: TGCAGTGCTAGTGGGGGCCAGCCCCAGCATTTT; CDR3aa: CSASGGQPQHF
abundance: NA; j_gene: TRBJ2-7; v_gene: TRBV3-1/TRBV3-2; d_gene: TRBD2; CDR3nt: TGTGCCAGCGCCAGCAGGCTATCGGCGGGGGGGACGGGCGAGCAGTACTTC; CDR3aa: CASASRLSAGGTGEQYF
abundance: NA; j_gene: TRBJ2-7; v_gene: TRBV5-5; d_gene: NA; CDR3nt: TGTGCCAGCAGCTTTTCTTTAACGCCGCTGCGATCAAATTACGAGCAGTACTTC; CDR3aa: CASSFSLTPLRSNYEQYF
abundance: NA; j_gene: TRBJ1-5; v_gene: TRBV19; d_gene: TRBD1; CDR3nt: TGTGCCAGTAGTACAGGGACAGGGGATAGCAATCAGCCCCAGCATTTT; CDR3aa: CASSTGTGDSNQPQHF
abundance: NA; j_gene: TRBJ1-4; v_gene: TRBV19; d_gene: NA; CDR3nt: TGTGCCAGTAGGCAGCCGGGTCACGGTAATGAAAAACTGTTTTTT; CDR3aa: CASRQPGHGNEKLFF
abundance: NA; j_gene: TRBJ2-3; v_gene: TRBV19; d_gene: TRBD1; CDR3nt: TGTGCCAGTAGTATAAAGTGGGGACAGGGCAAAGATACGCAGTATTTT; CDR3aa: CASSIKWGQGKDTQYF
abundance: NA; j_gene: TRBJ1-5; v_gene: TRBV24-1; d_gene: TRBD1; CDR3nt: TGTGCCACCAGTGACCGACAGGGGGGTAGCAATCAGCCCCAGCATTTT; CDR3aa: CATSDRQGGSNQPQHF
abundance: NA; j_gene: TRBJ2-5; v_gene: TRBV25-1; d_gene: NA; CDR3nt: TGTGCCAGCAGTGATAACGCGGTAGAGACCCAGTACTTC; CDR3aa: CASSDNAVETQYF
abundance: NA; j_gene: TRBJ1-5; v_gene: TRBV9; d_gene: NA; CDR3nt: TGTGCCAGCAGCGTAGGGCAGGGCGGCCAGCAGCCCCAGCATTTT; CDR3aa: CASSVGQGGQQPQHF
abundance: NA; j_gene: TRBJ2-7; v_gene: TRBV9; d_gene: NA; CDR3nt: TGTGCCAGCAGCGGAAGAACAGGGGAGCAGTACTTC; CDR3aa: CASSGRTGEQYF
abundance: NA; j_gene: TRBJ1-2; v_gene: TRBV30; d_gene: TRBD1; CDR3nt: TGTGCCTGGTTAAACACGGGACAGCTCTATGGCTACACCTTC; CDR3aa: CAWLNTGQLYGYTF
abundance: NA; j_gene: TRBJ2-7; v_gene: TRBV29-1; d_gene: NA; CDR3nt: TGCAGCGTTGAATTGGGACACTACCCCTACGAGCAGTACTTC; CDR3aa: CSVELGHYPYEQYF
abundance: NA; j_gene: TRBJ2-3; v_gene: TRBV25-1; d_gene: NA; CDR3nt: TGTGCCAGCTCACTAACAGATACGCAGTATTTT; CDR3aa: CASSLTDTQYF
abundance: NA; j_gene: TRBJ1-2; v_gene: TRBV7-9; d_gene: NA; CDR3nt: TGTGCCAGCAGCCCAGGGAATGGCTACACCTTC; CDR3aa: CASSPGNGYTF
abundance: few; j_gene: TRBJ1-1; v_gene: TRBV21-1; d_gene: NA; CDR3nt: TGTGCCAGCAGCCCCCAAGGGCGGGACAGGGAGGTCGCTGAAGCTTTCTTT; CDR3aa: CASSPQGRDREVAEAFF
abundance: NA; j_gene: TRBJ1-1; v_gene: TRBV11-2; d_gene: TRBD1; CDR3nt: TGTGCCAGCAGCCCCCTTCGTGACAGGGTGAACACTGAAGCTTTCTTT; CDR3aa: CASSPLRDRVNTEAFF
abundance: NA; j_gene: TRBJ2-1; v_gene: TRBV5-1; d_gene: NA; CDR3nt: TGCGCCAGCAGCTTCGTAGCGGAATCCTACAATGAGCAGTTCTTC; CDR3aa: CASSFVAESYNEQFF
abundance: NA; j_gene: TRBJ2-7; v_gene: TRBV9; d_gene: TRBD2; CDR3nt: TGTGCCAGCAGCGTAAAAGGGACTAGCGGGGACTACGAGCAGTACTTC; CDR3aa: CASSVKGTSGDYEQYF
abundance: NA; j_gene: TRBJ1-1; v_gene: TRBV1; d_gene: NA; CDR3nt: TGCACCAGCAGCCAAAAGAGGCCGGAAAACACTGAAGCTTTCTTT; CDR3aa: CTSSQKRPENTEAFF
abundance: NA; j_gene: TRBJ2-1; v_gene: TRBV19; d_gene: TRBD2; CDR3nt: TGTGCCAGTAGTCGACTAGACGCGACTAGCGGGGGGGCCAATGAGCAGTTCTTC; CDR3aa: CASSRLDATSGGANEQFF
abundance: NA; j_gene: TRBJ1-5; v_gene: TRBV2; d_gene: TRBD1; CDR3nt: TGTGCCAGCAGTCAAGGCCCGCCGACAGGGACGACGCCCCAGCATTTT; CDR3aa: CASSQGPPTGTTPQHF
abundance: NA; j_gene: TRBJ1-1; v_gene: TRBV5-5; d_gene: TRBD1; CDR3nt: TGTGCCAGCCGTATCAGACAGGGGGGAACGGGAAGAGCGGCTTTCTTT; CDR3aa: CASRIRQGGTGRAAFF
abundance: NA; j_gene: TRBJ1-6; v_gene: TRBV6-4; d_gene: TRBD1; CDR3nt: TGTGCCGGACGGGACAGGGAGACTTCACCCCTCCACTTT; CDR3aa: CAGRDRETSPLHF
abundance: NA; j_gene: TRBJ1-1; v_gene: TRBV28; d_gene: TRBD1; CDR3nt: TGTGCCAGCAGTAGACAGGGCGCTGAAGCTTTCTTT; CDR3aa: CASSRQGAEAFF
abundance: NA; j_gene: TRBJ2-1; v_gene: TRBV27; d_gene: TRBD1; CDR3nt: TGTGCCAGCAGAAAGACAGGGGGGAGACAGGAGCAGTTCTTC; CDR3aa: CASRKTGGRQEQFF
abundance: NA; j_gene: TRBJ1-1; v_gene: TRBV10-3; d_gene: NA; CDR3nt: TGTGCCATCAGTGAAAGGGAGATGAACACTGAAGCTTTCTTT; CDR3aa: CAISEREMNTEAFF
abundance: NA; j_gene: TRBJ1-1; v_gene: TRBV5-1; d_gene: NA; CDR3nt: TGCGCCAGCAGTCAAGGGGGGGACGCTGAAGCTTTCTTT; CDR3aa: CASSQGGDAEAFF
abundance: NA; j_gene: TRBJ2-2; v_gene: TRBV5-1; d_gene: TRBD1; CDR3nt: TGCGCCAGCAGTCGGGACAGAGGTGGGGAGCTGTTTTTT; CDR3aa: CASSRDRGGELFF
abundance: NA; j_gene: TRBJ1-2; v_gene: TRBV5-1; d_gene: TRBD1; CDR3nt: TGCGCCAGCAGCTTGGCCGGGACAGGGGGGAATGCGGGCTACACCTTC; CDR3aa: CASSLAGTGGNAGYTF
abundance: NA; j_gene: TRBJ1-1; v_gene: TRBV5-1; d_gene: TRBD1; CDR3nt: TGCGCCAGCAGCGAATCGGGACAGATGAACACTGAAGCTTTCTTT; CDR3aa: CASSESGQMNTEAFF
abundance: once; j_gene: TRBJ1-2; v_gene: TRBV19; d_gene: NA; CDR3nt: TGTGCCAGTAGTCCTTTGAAAAAGGGAGTCGATTACTATGGCTACACCTTC; CDR3aa: CASSPLKKGVDYYGYTF
abundance: NA; j_gene: TRBJ1-1; v_gene: TRBV11-2; d_gene: NA; CDR3nt: TGTGCCAGCAGCTTAGATCCGGGAGCCCAAAGGGAAGCTTTCTTT; CDR3aa: CASSLDPGAQREAFF
abundance: NA; j_gene: TRBJ1-4; v_gene: TRBV29-1; d_gene: NA; CDR3nt: TGCAGCGTTCGGGCCACAGGAAGAGAACTGTTTTTT; CDR3aa: CSVRATGRELFF
abundance: NA; j_gene: TRBJ2-2; v_gene: TRBV19; d_gene: TRBD1; CDR3nt: TGTGCCAGTAGTGAGTTGGGACAGGGGCTTGCCGGGGAGCTGTTTTTT; CDR3aa: CASSELGQGLAGELFF
abundance: few; j_gene: TRBJ1-1; v_gene: TRBV9; d_gene: NA; CDR3nt: TGTGCCAGCAGCGCCGCCCCGGGCACTGAAGCTTTCTTT; CDR3aa: CASSAAPGTEAFF
abundance: NA; j_gene: TRBJ2-1; v_gene: TRBV9; d_gene: TRBD2; CDR3nt: TGTGCCAGCAGCCGACTAGCGGGTTACAATGAGCAGTTCTTC; CDR3aa: CASSRLAGYNEQFF
abundance: NA; j_gene: TRBJ1-5; v_gene: TRBV10-3; d_gene: NA; CDR3nt: TGTGCCATCGGGCAGGAAAATCAGCCCCAGCATTTT; CDR3aa: CAIGQENQPQHF
abundance: NA; j_gene: TRBJ2-7; v_gene: TRBV5-1; d_gene: NA; CDR3nt: TGCGCCAGCAGCTCTAGCTCCTACGAGCAGTACTTC; CDR3aa: CASSSSSYEQYF
abundance: NA; j_gene: TRBJ1-2; v_gene: TRBV7-8; d_gene: NA; CDR3nt: TGTGCCAGCAGCTTAACTAGGGACTTATTAAACTATGGCTACACCTTC; CDR3aa: CASSLTRDLLNYGYTF
abundance: NA; j_gene: TRBJ1-5; v_gene: TRBV2; d_gene: NA; CDR3nt: TGTGCCAGCAGCCTCCCCGCGGGCAATCAGCCCCAGCATTTT; CDR3aa: CASSLPAGNQPQHF
abundance: NA; j_gene: TRBJ1-1; v_gene: TRBV3-1/TRBV3-2; d_gene: NA; CDR3nt: TGTGCCAGCAGCCAAGGACGAGGTGCGAACACTGAAGCTTTCTTT; CDR3aa: CASSQGRGANTEAFF
abundance: NA; j_gene: TRBJ2-1; v_gene: TRBV7-3; d_gene: NA; CDR3nt: TGTGCCAGCAGCTTACGAGGGGCGGGGACCGATGAGCAGTTCTTC; CDR3aa: CASSLRGAGTDEQFF
abundance: NA; j_gene: TRBJ2-7; v_gene: TRBV9; d_gene: TRBD2; CDR3nt: TGTGCCAGCAGCCCCTTTACTAGCGGGGGGTTCTACGAGCAGTACTTC; CDR3aa: CASSPFTSGGFYEQYF
abundance: few; j_gene: TRBJ1-4; v_gene: TRBV20-1; d_gene: NA; CDR3nt: TGCAGTGCCTATAATGAAAAACTGTTTTTT; CDR3aa: CSAYNEKLFF
abundance: NA; j_gene: TRBJ2-3; v_gene: TRBV4-2; d_gene: TRBD2; CDR3nt: TGTGCCAGCAGCCCGCGGGCGGGGGGGGGTACAGATACGCAGTATTTT; CDR3aa: CASSPRAGGGTDTQYF
abundance: NA; j_gene: TRBJ1-5; v_gene: TRBV10-3; d_gene: NA; CDR3nt: TGTGCCACATCTGGTCCGCCTGGGGGGGGGCCGGAGCCCCAGCATTTT; CDR3aa: CATSGPPGGGPEPQHF
abundance: NA; j_gene: TRBJ1-2; v_gene: TRBV28; d_gene: NA; CDR3nt: TGTGCCAGCAGTCCCCGCTTTGGGCAGAACTATGGCTACACCTTC; CDR3aa: CASSPRFGQNYGYTF
abundance: NA; j_gene: TRBJ2-6; v_gene: TRBV27; d_gene: NA; CDR3nt: TGTGCCAGCAGTTTCGTCTCTGGGGCCAACGTCCTGACTTTC; CDR3aa: CASSFVSGANVLTF
abundance: NA; j_gene: TRBJ1-1; v_gene: TRBV6-5; d_gene: TRBD1; CDR3nt: TGTGCCAGCAGGACAGGGCTTAACACTGAAGCTTTCTTT; CDR3aa: CASRTGLNTEAFF
abundance: NA; j_gene: TRBJ1-2; v_gene: TRBV5-5; d_gene: NA; CDR3nt: TGTGCCAGCAGTCTTTTACAGGGCCAGGGCTACACCTTC; CDR3aa: CASSLLQGQGYTF
abundance: NA; j_gene: TRBJ2-5; v_gene: TRBV9; d_gene: TRBD2; CDR3nt: TGTGCCAGCAGCGTAGGCCTAGCGGGGGGGAAAGAGACCCAGTACTTC; CDR3aa: CASSVGLAGGKETQYF
abundance: NA; j_gene: TRBJ1-5; v_gene: TRBV21-1; d_gene: NA; CDR3nt: TGTGCCAGCAGCAGGAAGGTTAATCTCGCAGGGGGCCCCCAGCCCCAGCATTTT; CDR3aa: CASSRKVNLAGGPQPQHF
abundance: once; j_gene: TRBJ2-5; v_gene: TRBV21-1; d_gene: NA; CDR3nt: TGTGCCAGCAGCAAAGGAGAATGGGCGGGGGGGCAAGAGACCCAGTACTTC; CDR3aa: CASSKGEWAGGQETQYF
abundance: NA; j_gene: TRBJ2-7; v_gene: TRBV5-1; d_gene: TRBD1; CDR3nt: TGCGCCAGCAGCGAAGGACAGGGGTGGGAGCAGTACTTC; CDR3aa: CASSEGQGWEQYF